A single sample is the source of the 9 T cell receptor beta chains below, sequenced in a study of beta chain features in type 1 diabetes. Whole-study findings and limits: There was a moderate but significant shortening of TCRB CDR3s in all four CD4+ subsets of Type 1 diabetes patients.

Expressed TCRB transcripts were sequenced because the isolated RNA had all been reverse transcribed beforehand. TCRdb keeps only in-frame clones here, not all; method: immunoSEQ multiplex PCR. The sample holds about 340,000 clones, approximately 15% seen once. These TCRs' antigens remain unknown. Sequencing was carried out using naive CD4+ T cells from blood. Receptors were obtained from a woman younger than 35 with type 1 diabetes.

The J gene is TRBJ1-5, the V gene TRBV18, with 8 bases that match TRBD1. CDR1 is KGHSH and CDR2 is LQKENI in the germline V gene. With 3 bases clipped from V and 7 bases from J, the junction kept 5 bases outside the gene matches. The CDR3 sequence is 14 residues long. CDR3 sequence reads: CASSPTGGRQPQHF. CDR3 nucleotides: TGTGCCAGCTCACCCACAGGGGGACGGCAGCCCCAGCATTTT.

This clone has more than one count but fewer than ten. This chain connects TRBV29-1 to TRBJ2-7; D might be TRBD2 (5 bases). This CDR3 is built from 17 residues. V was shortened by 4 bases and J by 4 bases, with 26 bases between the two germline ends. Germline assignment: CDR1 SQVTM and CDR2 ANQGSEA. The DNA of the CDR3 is TGCAGCGTTGTACTTCTCACGGGCACTAGACACGGGTACGAGCAGTACTTC. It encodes CSVVLLTGTRHGYEQYF.

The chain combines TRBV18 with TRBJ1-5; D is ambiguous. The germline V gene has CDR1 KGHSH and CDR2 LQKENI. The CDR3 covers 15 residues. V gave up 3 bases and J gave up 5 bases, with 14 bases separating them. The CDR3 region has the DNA TGTGCCAGCTCACCGATAAGAACAGCCCATCAGCCCCAGCATTTT. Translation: CASSPIRTAHQPQHF.

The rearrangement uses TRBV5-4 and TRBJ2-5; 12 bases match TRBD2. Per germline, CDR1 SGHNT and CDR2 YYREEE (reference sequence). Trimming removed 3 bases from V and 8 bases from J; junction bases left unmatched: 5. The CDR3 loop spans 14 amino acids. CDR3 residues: CASSSLAGGDTQYF. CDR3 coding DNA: TGTGCCAGCAGCTCCCTAGCGGGAGGGGATACCCAGTACTTC. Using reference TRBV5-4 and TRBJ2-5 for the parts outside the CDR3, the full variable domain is ETGVTQSPTHLIKTRGQQVTLRCSSQSGHNTVSWYQQALGQGPQFIFQYYREEENGRGNFPPRFSGLQFPNYSSELNVNALELDDSALYLCASSSLAGGDTQYFGPGTRLLVL.

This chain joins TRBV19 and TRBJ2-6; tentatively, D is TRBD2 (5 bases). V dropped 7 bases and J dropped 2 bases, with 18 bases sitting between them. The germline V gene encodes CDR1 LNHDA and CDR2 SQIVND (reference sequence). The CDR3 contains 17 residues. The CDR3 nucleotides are TGTGCCAGTACGACGGACTCCTCGAGCGCTGGGGCCAACGTCCTGACTTTC. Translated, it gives CASTTDSSSAGANVLTF.

CDR3 region: CASSLGLAGPSYEQYF. The CDR3 bases are TGTGCCAGCAGCTTAGGACTAGCCGGGCCCTCCTACGAGCAGTACTTC. This chain connects TRBV11-1 to TRBJ2-7, with TRBD2 identical over 7 bases. This CDR3 has 16 residues. Germline CDR1 reads SGHAT; CDR2 reads FQDESV (reference sequence). J gave up 0 bases and V 1 base, and 6 bases lay outside the gene matches. Variable domain in full (rest from reference TRBV11-1 and TRBJ2-7): EAEVAQSPRYKITEKSQAVAFWCDPISGHATLYWYRQILGQGPELLVQFQDESVVDDSQLPKDRFSAERLKGVDSTLKIQPAELGDSAMYLCASSLGLAGPSYEQYFGPGTRLTVT.

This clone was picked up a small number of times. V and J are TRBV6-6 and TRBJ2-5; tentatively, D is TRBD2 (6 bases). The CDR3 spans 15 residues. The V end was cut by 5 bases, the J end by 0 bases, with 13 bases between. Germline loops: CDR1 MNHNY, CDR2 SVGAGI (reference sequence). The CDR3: CASSNSGGDQETQYF. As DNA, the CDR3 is TGTGCCAGCAGTAATAGCGGAGGGGACCAAGAGACCCAGTACTTC.

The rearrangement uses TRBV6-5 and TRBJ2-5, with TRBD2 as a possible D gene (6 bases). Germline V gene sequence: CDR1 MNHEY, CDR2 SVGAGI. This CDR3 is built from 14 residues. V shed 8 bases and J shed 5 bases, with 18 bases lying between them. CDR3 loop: CASHPREAWETQYF. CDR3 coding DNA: TGTGCCAGCCATCCGAGGGAGGCGTGGGAGACCCAGTACTTC.

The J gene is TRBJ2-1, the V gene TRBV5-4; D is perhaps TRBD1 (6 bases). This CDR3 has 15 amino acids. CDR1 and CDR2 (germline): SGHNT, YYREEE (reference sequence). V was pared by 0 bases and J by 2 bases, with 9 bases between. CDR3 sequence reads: CASSLGRGTYNEQFF. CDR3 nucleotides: TGTGCCAGCAGCTTGGGCAGGGGTACCTACAATGAGCAGTTCTTC.